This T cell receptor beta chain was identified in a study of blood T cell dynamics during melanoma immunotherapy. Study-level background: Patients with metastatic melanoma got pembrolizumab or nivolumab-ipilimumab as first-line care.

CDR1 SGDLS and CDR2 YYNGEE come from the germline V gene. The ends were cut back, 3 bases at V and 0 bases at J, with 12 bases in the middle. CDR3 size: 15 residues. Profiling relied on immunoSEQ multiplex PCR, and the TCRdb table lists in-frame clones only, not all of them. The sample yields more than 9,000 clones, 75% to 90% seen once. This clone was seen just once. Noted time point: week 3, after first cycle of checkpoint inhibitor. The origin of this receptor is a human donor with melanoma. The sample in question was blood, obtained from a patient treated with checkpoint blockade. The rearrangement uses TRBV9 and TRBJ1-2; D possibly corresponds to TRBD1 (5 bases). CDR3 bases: TGTGCCAGCAGCGCCGCGGGACGGCCTAACTATGGCTACACCTTC. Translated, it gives CASSAAGRPNYGYTF.